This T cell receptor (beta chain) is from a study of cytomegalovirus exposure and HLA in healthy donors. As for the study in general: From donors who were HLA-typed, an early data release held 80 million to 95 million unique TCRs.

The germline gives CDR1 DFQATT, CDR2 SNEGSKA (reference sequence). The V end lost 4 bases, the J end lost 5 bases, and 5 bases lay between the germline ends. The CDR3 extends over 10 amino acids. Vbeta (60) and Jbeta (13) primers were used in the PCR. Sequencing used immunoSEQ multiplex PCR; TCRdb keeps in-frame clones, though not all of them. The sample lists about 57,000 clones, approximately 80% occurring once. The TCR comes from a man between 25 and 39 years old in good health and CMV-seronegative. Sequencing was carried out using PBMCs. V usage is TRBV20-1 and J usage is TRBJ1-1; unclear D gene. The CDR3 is CSAKRTEAFF. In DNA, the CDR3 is TGCAGTGCTAAGCGGACTGAAGCTTTCTTT.